This T cell receptor (beta chain) was identified in a study of CD8 T cells in ankylosing spondylitis. There are 13 residues in the CDR3. CDR1 and CDR2 from the germline V gene are SGHNT and YYREEE (reference sequence). V dropped 5 bases and J dropped 0 bases, with 9 bases sitting between them. TCRdb itself ran the 5' RACE reads through MiXCR, one entry per CDR3 protein. This sample has 30,000 to 45,000 distinct CDR3 sequences; 9.5% to 12% occur once, and the top ten carry 20%. This clonotype originated in a male donor with ankylosing spondylitis. The chain couples TRBV5-4 to TRBJ2-7; D uncertain. The sequencing input was synovial fluid, either unsorted or a sorted T cell fraction (not recorded which). Here the CDR3 DNA reads TGTGCCAGCAGACCTGACCCCTCCTACGAGCAGTACTTC. Translating gives CASRPDPSYEQYF.